The 30 T cell receptor beta chains in this list originate from one sample, sequenced in a study of neurological immune-mediated disorders. Time point indicated: longitudinal time-point 2. TCRdb re-analysed the 5' RACE reads in MiXCR, keeping a single row per CDR3 protein. In the table there are fewer than 35,000 distinct CDR3 sequences, about 12% of which are singletons. The sequenced material came from PBMCs. These TCRs come from a woman aged 40 to 55 in good health.

This clonotype has at least ten counts. The chain has TRBV20-1 and TRBJ2-2; no clear D gene. Germline V gene data show CDR1 as DFQATT and CDR2 as SNEGSKA (reference sequence). The CDR3 is made up of 16 amino acids. V was pared by 0 bases and J by 0 bases, with 11 bases between. DNA for the CDR3: TGCAGTGCTAGAGATCGGGTCCTTTCGAACACCGGGGAGCTGTTTTTT. Translating it yields CSARDRVLSNTGELFF.

This clonotype showed up many times. The chain combines TRBV9 with TRBJ2-5; TRBD2 aligns across 14 bases. CDR1 and CDR2 from the germline V gene are SGDLS and YYNGEE. The CDR3 runs to 16 residues. V lost 0 bases to trimming and J lost 4 bases; unmatched junction nucleotides: 2. DNA for the CDR3: TGTGCCAGCAGCGTAGTCGGGACTAGCGGGAGAGAGACCCAGTACTTC. Its translation: CASSVVGTSGRETQYF.

About this clonotype: The germline gene is not matched at one end of the junction; a read error may be the cause. The J gene is TRBJ2-7, the V gene TRBV20-1; a weak D match, TRBD2 (6 bases). CDR3 length: 13 residues. Per germline, CDR1 DFQATT and CDR2 SNEGSKA (reference sequence). The CDR3 region has the DNA TGCAGTGCTTCCCATGGGGGGAGACACGAGCAGTACTTT. It is translated as CSASHGGRHEQYF.

This clonotype occurred many times. The V call is TRBV12-3 or TRBV12-4, the J call TRBJ2-7, with D perhaps matching TRBD2 (6 bases). Trimming stripped 3 bases from V and 2 bases from J, with 11 bases between. CDR3 length: 14 residues. In DNA form, the CDR3 reads TGTGCCAGCAGTTTCGGGGGTCCGCCCTACGAGCAGTACTTC. Its translation is CASSFGGPPYEQYF.

This clonotype has just a few counts. V is TRBV25-1 and J is TRBJ2-2; no definite D call. Germline loops: CDR1 MGHDK, CDR2 SYGVNS. The CDR3 has 14 residues. V was pared by 0 bases and J by 5 bases, with 7 bases between. CDR3: CASSEYGQTGELFF. For the CDR3, the DNA is TGTGCCAGCAGTGAATATGGTCAGACCGGGGAGCTGTTTTTT.

This clonotype occurred many times. The chain joins TRBV5-5 to TRBJ1-4; D is undetermined. Germline CDR1 and CDR2: SGHKS and YYEKEE (reference sequence). The CDR3 is 15 residues long. Trimming shortened V by 5 bases and J by 4 bases, and 15 bases separated the two germline ends. The CDR3 is CASRSSTGGNEKLFF. CDR3 bases: TGTGCCAGCAGATCCTCGACGGGCGGTAATGAAAAACTGTTTTTT.

This clonotype was seen at least ten times. The chain is built from TRBV5-1 and TRBJ2-5; D is ambiguous. Deletions cut 5 bases from V and 1 base from J, with 3 bases between. CDR1 is SGHRS, CDR2 YFSETQ, per germline. There are 11 residues in the CDR3. The CDR3 region has the DNA TGCGCCAGCAGTTTCCAAGAGACCCAGTACTTC. Amino acid sequence: CASSFQETQYF.

This clonotype has ten or more counts. V gene TRBV20-1 combines with J gene TRBJ1-1; 8 bases are a match to TRBD1. Unmatched junction bases numbered 10, after V lost 0 bases and J lost 10 bases. Germline CDR1 and CDR2: DFQATT and SNEGSKA (reference sequence). The CDR3 sequence is 14 residues long. Written as DNA, the CDR3 is TGCAGTGCTAGAGACTCGACAGGGGCTATTGGAGCTTTCTTT. This encodes CSARDSTGAIGAFF.

The sample holds many counts of this clonotype. The chain uses TRBV12-3 or TRBV12-4 and TRBJ2-7; no definite D call. V was cut by 3 bases and J by 4 bases, with 7 bases left in between. The CDR3 loop spans 12 amino acids. The CDR3 reads CASSFARYEQYF. CDR3 bases: TGTGCCAGCAGTTTCGCAAGGTACGAGCAGTACTTC.

The gene calls are TRBV9 and TRBJ2-2; tentatively, D is TRBD1 (5 bases). The CDR3 loop spans 16 amino acids. Trimming stripped 3 bases from V and 4 bases from J, with 16 bases between. CDR1 and CDR2 from the germline V gene are SGDLS and YYNGEE. As DNA, the CDR3 is TGTGCCAGCAGCGAGGGCAAGGGGATAATCACCGGGGAGCTGTTTTTT. Its translation is CASSEGKGIITGELFF.

This clonotype was seen ten or more times. The CDR3 region has the DNA TGCGCCAGCAGCCAAGGTTGGTCGATCACAGATACGCAGTATTTT. Translated, it gives CASSQGWSITDTQYF. The chain links TRBV4-3 to TRBJ2-3; D remains ambiguous. The CDR3 contains 15 residues. Germline-derived CDR1 and CDR2 are LGHNA and YSLEER. V gave up 1 base and J gave up 2 bases, with 10 bases separating them.

This clonotype was recorded at least ten times. The rearrangement links TRBV7-2 to TRBJ2-7; 10 nucleotides align to TRBD1. The length of the CDR3 is 17 residues. Germline V lookup: CDR1 SGHTA, CDR2 FQGNSA. The V gene end was trimmed by 3 bases and the J gene end by 0 bases; junction bases not matched to a gene: 8. The CDR3 reads CASSFKTGGQSSYEQYF. DNA of the CDR3: TGTGCCAGCAGCTTTAAGACAGGGGGCCAGAGCTCCTACGAGCAGTACTTC.

This clonotype came up many times. The gene calls are TRBV6-1 and TRBJ1-1; no reliable D call. The germline V and J ends were trimmed by 5 bases and 1 base, with 14 bases remaining between them. This CDR3 contains 15 residues. Germline V gene sequence: CDR1 MNHNS, CDR2 SASEGT. In DNA form, the CDR3 reads TGTGCCAGCAGTCGGACTCTATCTGGGAACACTGAAGCTTTCTTT. Its translation is CASSRTLSGNTEAFF.

About this clonotype: This sequence may be a read error, since a much larger clone differs from it by one base. The chain is built from TRBV6-5 and TRBJ2-5; maybe TRBD1 (6 bases). Trimming pared 0 bases from V and 5 bases from J, leaving 13 bases between. Germline CDR1 and CDR2: MNHEY and SVGAGI. The CDR3 is made up of 15 amino acids. The CDR3 is CASSYSTTGWETQYF. CDR3 sequence (DNA): TGTGCCAGCAGTTACTCAACAACAGGGTGGGAGACCCAGTACTTC.

This clonotype was observed at least ten times. The CDR3 protein is CASRPGLAGNSTDTQYF. The DNA of the CDR3 is TGCGCCAGCAGGCCGGGACTAGCGGGAAATAGCACAGATACGCAGTATTTT. The chain carries TRBV10-2 and TRBJ2-3; 13 bases are shared with TRBD2. The germline CDR1 and CDR2 sequences are WSHSY and SAAADI. The CDR3 has 17 residues. With 6 bases clipped from V and 0 bases from J, the junction kept 6 bases outside the gene matches.

The sample holds many counts of this clonotype. The J gene is TRBJ2-1, the V gene TRBV10-2, with 14 bases identical to TRBD2. V shed 10 bases, J shed 0 bases, and the junction held 8 bases outside the gene matches. The CDR3 has 17 amino acids. Per germline, CDR1 WSHSY and CDR2 SAAADI. The CDR3 DNA is TGCGCCACCTCCGGGACTAGCGGGGGCGCCTCCTACAATGAGCAGTTCTTC. Translated: CATSGTSGGASYNEQFF.

The V gene is TRBV4-3, the J gene TRBJ2-7; the D is unclear. Trimming took off 5 bases at V and 0 bases at J, with 14 bases between the two ends. Germline V gene data show CDR1 as LGHNA and CDR2 as YSLEER. The length of the CDR3 is 15 residues. The CDR3 bases are TGCGCCAGCAGCTTACACCTATCTAGCTCCTACGAGCAGTACTTC. Protein: CASSLHLSSSYEQYF.

A few counts support this clonotype. V is TRBV7-2 and J is TRBJ2-5; D possibly corresponds to TRBD2 (5 bases). CDR1 and CDR2 (germline): SGHTA, FQGNSA. With 4 bases removed from V and 7 bases from J, the gap between germline ends came to 13 bases. CDR3 length: 13 residues. The CDR3 DNA reads TGTGCCAGCAGCTCGGACTCCTCAGGGACCCAGTACTTC. Protein: CASSSDSSGTQYF.

This clonotype was seen repeatedly, ten times or more. The V gene is TRBV12-3 or TRBV12-4, the J gene TRBJ2-5; 8 bases match TRBD1. The ends lost 5 bases at V and 7 bases at J; junction bases unmatched: 12. There are 15 residues in the CDR3. Written as DNA, the CDR3 is TGTGCCAGCAGTCCCGGACAGGGTGCCGGTAGGACCCAGTACTTC. This codes for CASSPGQGAGRTQYF.

The genes are TRBV27 and TRBJ1-6, with no clear D. CDR3 size: 14 residues. In germline, CDR1 is MNHEY, CDR2 SMNVEV (reference sequence). The V gene lost 0 bases and the J gene lost 5 bases, with 5 bases spanning the gap. CDR3 sequence reads: CASSLSRDNSPLHF. DNA for the CDR3: TGTGCCAGCAGTTTATCGAGGGATAATTCACCCCTCCACTTT.

At least ten counts were recorded for this clonotype. The chain has TRBV12-3 or TRBV12-4 and TRBJ1-2; D gene uncertain. The CDR3 spans 14 residues. Trimming shortened V by 3 bases and J by 0 bases, and 8 bases separated the two germline ends. The CDR3 protein is CASSFSAANYGYTF. The CDR3 coding sequence is TGTGCCAGCAGTTTTTCGGCAGCTAACTATGGCTACACCTTC.

The chain couples TRBV5-1 to TRBJ2-5, with 10 bases matching TRBD1. Trimming at V came to 4 bases and at J to 1 base, leaving 7 bases not matched to a gene. The germline V gene has CDR1 SGHRS and CDR2 YFSETQ. The CDR3 has 16 amino acids. Here the CDR3 reads CASSRGQGPFQETQYF. CDR3 nucleotide sequence: TGCGCCAGCAGCCGGGGACAGGGGCCCTTCCAAGAGACCCAGTACTTC.

This clonotype was seen many times. This chain uses TRBV7-9 with TRBJ2-7; the D gene is possibly TRBD2 (5 bases). Trimming removed 3 bases at V and 6 bases at J, with 18 bases between. Germline CDR1 is SEHNR and CDR2 is FQNEAQ (reference sequence). The length of the CDR3 is 15 residues. The CDR3 loop is CASSFGGSHGSEQYF. CDR3 sequence (DNA): TGTGCCAGCAGCTTCGGCGGGTCGCACGGGTCCGAGCAGTACTTC. Filled out from reference TRBV7-9 and TRBJ2-7, the complete variable domain reads DTGVSQNPRHKITKRGQNVTFRCDPISEHNRLYWYRQTLGQGPEFLTYFQNEAQLEKSRLLSDRFSAERPKGSFSTLEIQRTEQGDSAMYLCASSFGGSHGSEQYFGPGTRLTVT.

This clonotype was seen many times. This sequence joins TRBV27 and TRBJ1-6; D perhaps matches TRBD1 (5 bases). Germline CDR1 is MNHEY and CDR2 is SMNVEV (reference sequence). Trimming took 6 bases from V and 2 from J, leaving 14 bases between them. The CDR3 spans 16 residues. CDR3 residues: CASRGTLGTYNSPLHF. CDR3 bases: TGTGCCAGCAGGGGGACTCTGGGGACCTATAATTCACCCCTCCACTTT.

Many counts were recorded for this clonotype. The J gene is TRBJ2-7, the V gene TRBV29-1; D gene ambiguous. The ends were cut back, 4 bases at V and 3 bases at J, with 7 bases in the middle. The CDR3 is made up of 11 amino acids. CDR1 is SQVTM, CDR2 ANQGSEA, per germline. The CDR3 spells CSVGTHYEQYF. CDR3 nucleotide sequence: TGCAGCGTTGGAACCCACTACGAGCAGTACTTC.

The sample holds many counts of this clonotype. The chain carries TRBV7-2 and TRBJ2-2; D assignment may be TRBD1 or TRBD2 (6 bases each). The CDR3 runs to 17 residues. The V and J ends lost 1 base and 6 bases respectively, with 18 bases between them. CDR1 and CDR2 from the germline V gene are SGHTA and FQGNSA. CDR3 sequence reads: CASSLVGGPAQAGELFF. CDR3 sequence (DNA): TGTGCCAGCAGCTTAGTAGGGGGGCCAGCCCAAGCCGGGGAGCTGTTTTTT.

Of note for this clonotype: This may be a read error: a much more frequent sequence differs by one nucleotide. The chain recombines TRBV12-3 or TRBV12-4 with TRBJ1-5; 10 bases map to TRBD1. The length of the CDR3 is 16 residues. CDR3 loop: CASSLGTGGSNKPQHF. CDR3 nucleotides: TGTGCCAGCAGTTTAGGGACAGGGGGTAGCAATAAGCCCCAGCATTTT.

This clonotype was counted ten times or more. This rearrangement joins TRBV7-2 to TRBJ2-7; TRBD2 agrees at 10 bases. Trimming took 4 bases from V and 3 from J; bases not matched to a gene: 6. The CDR3 length is 15 residues. Germline loops: CDR1 SGHTA, CDR2 FQGNSA. The CDR3 reads CASSWGTSAIYEQYF. In nucleotides, the CDR3 is TGTGCCAGCAGCTGGGGGACTAGCGCGATCTACGAGCAGTACTTC.

This clonotype occurred many times. This chain uses TRBV7-2 with TRBJ2-3, with D perhaps TRBD1 or TRBD2 (6 bases each). Between the trimmed V and J ends, which lost 5 bases and 0 bases, there was a span of 12 bases. The germline V gene has CDR1 SGHTA and CDR2 FQGNSA. This CDR3 is built from 15 residues. CDR3: CASSPHGGSTDTQYF. The DNA of the CDR3 is TGTGCCAGCAGCCCCCACGGGGGCAGCACAGATACGCAGTATTTT.

This clonotype appeared many times. The chain employs TRBV6-2 or TRBV6-3 and TRBJ1-5; the match to TRBD1 covers 10 bases. The V segment lost 5 bases and the J segment 7 bases; nucleotides outside the gene matches: 5. This CDR3 comprises 14 residues. Germline assignment: CDR1 MNHEY and CDR2 SVGEGT. The CDR3 sequence: CASSQTGGLQPQHF. In DNA form, the CDR3 reads TGTGCCAGCAGTCAGACAGGGGGCTTACAGCCCCAGCATTTT.